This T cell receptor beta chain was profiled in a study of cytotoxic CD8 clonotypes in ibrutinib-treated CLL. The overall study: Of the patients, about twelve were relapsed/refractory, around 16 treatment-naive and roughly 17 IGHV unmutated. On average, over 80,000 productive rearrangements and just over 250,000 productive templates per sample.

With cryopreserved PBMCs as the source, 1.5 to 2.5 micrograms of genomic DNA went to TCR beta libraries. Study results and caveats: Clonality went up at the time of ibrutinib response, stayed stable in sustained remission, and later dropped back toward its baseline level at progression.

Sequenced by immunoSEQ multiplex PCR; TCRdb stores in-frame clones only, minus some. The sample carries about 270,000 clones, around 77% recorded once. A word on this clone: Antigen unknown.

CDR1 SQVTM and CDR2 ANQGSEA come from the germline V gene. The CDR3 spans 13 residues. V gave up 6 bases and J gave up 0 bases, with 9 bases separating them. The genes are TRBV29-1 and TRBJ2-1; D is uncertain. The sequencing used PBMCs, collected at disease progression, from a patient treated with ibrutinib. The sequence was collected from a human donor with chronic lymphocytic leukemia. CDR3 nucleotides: TGCAGCGTGTCGACCTCCTCCTACAATGAGCAGTTCTTC. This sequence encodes CSVSTSSYNEQFF.